This is a list of T cell receptor beta chains from one sample in a study of shared clonotypes between healthy human individuals. Sequencing used immunoSEQ multiplex PCR; TCRdb keeps in-frame clones, though not all of them. Of approximately 810,000 clones in the sample, over 90% were seen once. Material: naive CD8+ T cells sorted from blood. These TCRs come from a young man in good health. CDR3s leave out the opening cysteine and the closing phenylalanine or tryptophan. Fields, in order: J gene, V gene, CDR3 length, CDR3 protein.

TRBJ1-3 TRBV5-5 13 ASSSVGVGGNTIY
TRBJ2-7 TRBV14 12 ASRGTTSAREQY
TRBJ2-7 TRBV6-6 11 ATIGQGVDEQY
TRBJ1-2 TRBV2 17 ASSLAHDFLRLADYGYT
TRBJ2-7 TRBV27 10 ASRGLGWEQY
TRBJ2-5 TRBV18 12 ASSSGQAQETQY
TRBJ1-3 TRBV7-8 12 ASSLVGSGNTIY
TRBJ2-2 TRBV6-5 12 ASTPTGNTGELF
TRBJ2-2 TRBV15 15 ATSTATEAFNTGELF
TRBJ1-1 TRBV6-5 12 ASRIGGENTEAF
TRBJ2-5 TRBV27 13 ASRNPLAGEETQY
TRBJ2-1 TRBV4-1 12 ASSQEMTGNEQF
TRBJ2-2 TRBV27 12 ASSLSGAPGELF
TRBJ2-7 TRBV27 11 ASSFGTGYEQY
TRBJ2-1 TRBV27 10 ASSFPGNEQF
TRBJ1-2 TRBV25-1 13 ASSEGTGEDYGYT
TRBJ2-3 TRBV11-3 13 ASSWGAGGPDTQY
TRBJ1-2 TRBV7-8 11 ASSLSENYGYT
TRBJ2-1 TRBV28 11 ASSFRLYNEQF
TRBJ2-7 TRBV27 14 ASSTQAGGPGNEQY
TRBJ2-1 TRBV2 12 ASIGTGLNNEQF
TRBJ2-1 TRBV9 13 ASSVAGPSYNEQF
TRBJ2-7 TRBV12-2 14 ASRLVRRTGSYEQY
TRBJ2-3 TRBV6-1 15 ASSEFTSGSSWDTQY
TRBJ2-4 TRBV28 14 ASSQGRGGAKNIQY
TRBJ2-2 TRBV7-9 11 ANLHGVAGELF
TRBJ1-1 TRBV7-3 12 ASSSTEKNTEAF
TRBJ2-3 TRBV4-1 13 ASSQNPRLTDTQY
TRBJ2-7 TRBV6-1 11 ASSEGQTYEQY
TRBJ1-5 TRBV15 14 ATRTVRENSNQPQH
TRBJ2-7 TRBV4-3 11 ASSHAGGYEQY
TRBJ2-4 TRBV30 17 AWSVLAPTSGIVKNIQY
TRBJ2-7 TRBV30 18 AWSVRFLRTGGRMGYEQY
TRBJ2-3 TRBV6-1 13 ASSEWAGLTDTQY
TRBJ1-2 TRBV9 12 ASRAPGQNYGYT
TRBJ1-3 TRBV7-9 13 ASSSGADSGNTIY
TRBJ2-7 TRBV27 11 ASSWGGPYEQY